Ten or more counts support the clone carrying this TCR beta chain. Antigen specificity is unknown. Patients included in sequencing had previously demonstrated CD8+CD57+ cell expansion by flow cytometry. Every patient had severe acquired aplastic anemia. Sampling of blood occurred while the patients had still received no therapy. The data stem from a study of CD8+CD57+ T cells in acquired aplastic anemia. Study-level findings and limits: Patients versus controls showed no significant CD8+ Simpson's diversity difference. Comparison of patients with controls identified roughly 27 shared CD8+ CDR3 sequences.

Trimming removed 1 base from V and 0 bases from J, with 14 bases in between. The CDR3 spans 17 residues. Germline V gene lookup returns CDR1 SGHNT and CDR2 YYREEE (reference sequence). The template used for profiling TCR beta VDJ and CDR3 was genomic DNA. TCRdb passed the reads through MiXCR, listing each CDR3 protein once. The sample yields 150,000 to 200,000 distinct CDR3 sequences, around 43% seen once. The sequence derives from a human donor with aplastic anemia. The sequencing sample was made of sorted CD4+, CD8+, or CD8+CD57+ T cells (not recorded which) from PBMCs. The J gene is TRBJ1-5, the V gene TRBV5-4, with D perhaps TRBD1 (5 bases). In nucleotides, the CDR3 is TGTGCCAGCAGCTTGTTAAGTGGGACGGATAGCAATCAGCCCCAGCATTTT. This translates into CASSLLSGTDSNQPQHF.